Here is one TCR beta chain with its context. As handled by the study authors: How many nucleated cells were present was estimated from reference gene primer amplification. Assay used: immunoSEQ multiplex PCR; TCRdb lists only in-frame clones, some missing. That table supplies the V and J calls and clone size; D and trimming were determined from the DNA. The repertoire has 150,000 to 200,000 clones, almost 80% of them found once; the top ten carry 17%. This entry comes from a study of blood T cell repertoires in COVID-19. Study-level information: The samples span acute and convalescent COVID-19 from the United States, Italy and Spain. The cDNA or gDNA used as material had been derived from T cells, B-cell-depleted T cells, or PBMCs.

Germline-derived CDR1 and CDR2 are SEHNR and FQNEAQ (reference sequence). Deletions cut 6 bases from V and 4 bases from J, with 12 bases between. This CDR3 region has 13 residues. J is TRBJ1-1 and V is TRBV7-9; possibly TRBD1 for D (5 bases). The sample was peripheral blood. The receptor's source is a man aged 60-69 years with active or convalescent COVID-19. The CDR3 DNA sequence: TGTGCCAGCAGACAGGCGAGTGGCACTGAAGCTTTCTTT. Its translation: CASRQASGTEAFF.